The sample holds a few counts of the clone carrying this TCR beta chain. Its antigen is not known. The sample belongs to a study of identical twins. General study results and limits: Its conclusions, products of cross-sectional statistical analysis, did not come from following the same donors. The presence of invariant MAIT and iNKT cells could partly confound analyses of zero-insertion sequences.

Everyone who gave samples was a healthy Caucasian. A universal primer site came from template switching; cDNA carried unique molecular identifiers. TCRdb recomputed calls from the 5' RACE reads with MiXCR, one row per CDR3 protein. Among more than 1.5 million distinct CDR3 sequences listed, about 32% were seen once. Germline CDR1 and CDR2: SGHDN and FVKESK. This CDR3 has 18 amino acids. Germline trimming cut 4 bases from V and 5 bases from J; bases unmatched to any gene: 10. Material: cord blood. The clonotype comes from a newborn girl in good health. This sequence joins TRBV14 and TRBJ2-3; 15 bases agree with TRBD2. The CDR3 bases are TGTGCCAGCAGCCGGGTAGGGGGACTAGCGGGAGGCAGAGATACGCAGTATTTT. It encodes CASSRVGGLAGGRDTQYF.